This TCR beta chain was obtained from a study of immune heterogeneity within non-small cell lung tumors. This clonotype is classed as medium-sized. At approximately 570 ng per sample, bulk tumor genomic DNA provided the template. Each primary tumor yielded several biopsies, collected far apart from one another at surgery. Curative operations were performed on patients who had untreated, newly diagnosed non-small cell lung cancer. Multiplex PCR amplified the TCR beta CDR3 region. Its first round ran for around 10 cycles with 32 V and 13 J primers. From the multiplex PCR reads, TCRdb called clonotypes with MiXCR, one entry per CDR3 protein. The sample consists of more than 9,000 distinct CDR3 sequences, almost 30% of them appearing once. Source material: lung tumor tissue. The receptor's source is a woman in her fifties or sixties with non-small cell lung cancer.

This chain's CDR3 is CASSAEGLSYEQYF. Written as DNA, the CDR3 is TGTGCCAGCAGCGCGGAAGGACTGAGCTACGAGCAGTACTTC. This chain links TRBV7-2 with TRBJ2-7, with D possibly matching TRBD2 (5 bases). Trimming removed 5 bases at V and 3 bases at J, with 14 bases between. CDR3 length: 14 amino acids. Germline CDR1 and CDR2: SGHTA and FQGNSA.